This record covers a single TCR beta chain. The antigen remains unidentified. Unique molecular identifiers tagged the TCR beta cDNA libraries. With roughly 0.95 to 11 million T cells as the source, roughly 500,000 cDNA molecules resulted. TCRdb processed the PCR reads anew with MiXCR; each CDR3 protein has one entry. The sample has 750,000 to 950,000 distinct CDR3 sequences; roughly half are singletons. CDR3 length equals 14 residues. CDR1 is DFQATT and CDR2 is SNEGSKA in the germline V gene (reference sequence). V lost 1 base, J lost 7 bases, and 9 bases stayed unmatched. This specimen belongs to a study of post-analysis software for immune sequencing data. Findings and limits, study-wide: Five TRBV segments were more frequent in patients than controls; TRBV5-6, TRBV5-1 and TRBV20-1 belonged to this group. Samples from one preparation batch, clustered by F measure, grouped strongly together.

Sequencing used blood. The source of this sequence is a girl aged 10 to 17 with multiple sclerosis. The chain uses TRBV20-1 and TRBJ2-7; 8 nucleotides align to TRBD1. DNA of the CDR3: TGCAGTGCTAGAGCCGGGACAGGCGCCTCTGAGCAGTACTTC. It encodes CSARAGTGASEQYF.